The 29 T cell receptor beta chains presented below share a single source sample, sequenced in a study of early T cells in non-severe SARS-CoV-2 infection. One entry per CDR3 protein, called by TCRdb with MiXCR from the 5' RACE reads. The sample lists some 98,000 distinct CDR3 sequences, roughly 17% occurring once. Specimen: whole blood. The source of these receptors is an adult who was a healthcare worker with PCR-confirmed SARS-CoV-2 infection or an uninfected control (not recorded which).

A few counts support this clonotype. This chain uses TRBV30 with TRBJ2-6; tentatively, D is TRBD1 (5 bases). Trimming took off 3 bases at V and 0 bases at J, with 9 bases between the two ends. The CDR3 extends over 15 amino acids. Germline CDR1 and CDR2: GTSNPN and SVGIG (reference sequence). CDR3 coding DNA: TGTGCCTGGAGCGAAGACAGCTCTGGGGCCAACGTCCTGACTTTC. Protein sequence: CAWSEDSSGANVLTF.

This clonotype was seen a handful of times. V usage is TRBV5-4 and J usage is TRBJ2-2; 9 bases agree with TRBD1. V lost 0 bases to trimming and J lost 4 bases; unmatched junction nucleotides: 4. This CDR3 has 16 residues. Germline V gives CDR1 SGHNT, CDR2 YYREEE (reference sequence). CDR3 sequence (DNA): TGTGCCAGCAGCTTGGCACAGGGGGCATTCACCGGGGAGCTGTTTTTT. Translating gives CASSLAQGAFTGELFF.

The rearrangement joins TRBV4-2 to TRBJ1-4; TRBD1 is a possible D gene (6 bases). Between the trimmed V and J ends, which lost 3 bases and 4 bases, there was a span of 9 bases. Looked up from germline, CDR1 is LGHNA and CDR2 is YNFKEQ. The CDR3 sequence is 14 residues long. CDR3 coding DNA: TGTGCCAGCAGCCACGGAGGGGGTAATGAAAAACTGTTTTTT. The encoded protein is CASSHGGGNEKLFF.

V and J are TRBV20-1 and TRBJ2-7; 12 positions match TRBD2. This CDR3 has 18 amino acids. The V gene's germline CDR1 is DFQATT and CDR2 SNEGSKA (reference sequence). V trimming: 4 bases; J trimming: 3 bases; junction bases outside the gene matches: 16. The CDR3 DNA is TGCAGTGCTAAGTTCAGCCGACTAGCGGGAGATTCCGGCTACGAGCAGTACTTC. It codes for CSAKFSRLAGDSGYEQYF.

V and J are TRBV12-3 or TRBV12-4 and TRBJ2-7; D possibly uses TRBD1 or TRBD2 (5 bases each). The CDR3 is 17 amino acids. V was pared by 2 bases and J by 0 bases, with 17 bases between. CDR3 sequence: CASSLRGLIRSSYEQYF. In DNA form, the CDR3 reads TGTGCCAGCAGTTTACGGGGCCTTATAAGGAGCTCCTACGAGCAGTACTTC.

This clonotype appeared many times. The chain carries TRBV6-1 and TRBJ1-5, with 7 bases aligning to TRBD1. V was clipped by 8 bases and J by 2 bases; unmatched bases: 0. Germline values: CDR1 MNHNS, CDR2 SASEGT. The CDR3 is 12 amino acids. The CDR3 protein is CASGQGNQPQHF. The CDR3, as DNA: TGTGCCAGCGGACAGGGCAATCAGCCCCAGCATTTT.

This chain joins TRBV6-2 or TRBV6-3 and TRBJ2-7; D gene uncertain. The CDR3 has 17 residues. V lost 4 bases and J lost 3, with 22 bases in between. The germline CDR1 and CDR2 sequences are MNHEY and SVGEGT. CDR3 DNA sequence: TGTGCCAGCAGTTCCAACAGAGTCTTTGATTCTCGCTACGAGCAGTACTTC. Amino acids: CASSSNRVFDSRYEQYF.

The V gene is TRBV7-9, the J gene TRBJ2-1; no reliable D call. Trimming shortened V by 4 bases and J by 14 bases, and 6 bases separated the two germline ends. CDR1 and CDR2 from the germline V gene are SEHNR and FQNEAQ (reference sequence). This CDR3 has 9 amino acids. DNA for the CDR3: TGTGCCAGCAGCTCAACCGAGTTCTTC. It encodes CASSSTEFF.

The rearrangement joins TRBV7-2 to TRBJ1-6; D ambiguous. The CDR3 runs to 15 residues. CDR1 and CDR2 from the germline V gene are SGHTA and FQGNSA. The germline V and J ends were trimmed by 5 bases and 7 bases, with 15 bases remaining between them. Here the CDR3 DNA reads TGTGCCAGCAGCATAAGCTTAAGCGGGAATTCACCCCTCCACTTT. This codes for CASSISLSGNSPLHF.

This clonotype has more than one count but fewer than ten. V usage is TRBV6-1 and J usage is TRBJ2-5, with D perhaps TRBD1 (5 bases). The V gene's germline CDR1 is MNHNS and CDR2 SASEGT. The germline V and J ends were trimmed by 1 base and 2 bases, with 14 bases remaining between them. CDR3 size: 16 residues. In DNA form, the CDR3 reads TGTGCCAGCAGTGAAGTAAGGACAAACCCTCAAGAGACCCAGTACTTC. Translating it yields CASSEVRTNPQETQYF.

V gene TRBV19 combines with J gene TRBJ1-5; D is unclear. Germline loops: CDR1 LNHDA, CDR2 SQIVND (reference sequence). V was trimmed by 1 base and J by 5 bases, leaving 6 bases between them. The CDR3 consists of 13 residues. DNA of the CDR3: TGTGCCAGTAGTATAGGACCGGATCAGCCCCAGCATTTT. Translation gives CASSIGPDQPQHF.

This chain links TRBV12-3 or TRBV12-4 with TRBJ2-2, with 12 bases identical to TRBD2. The CDR3 runs 15 residues. The V and J ends lost 5 bases and 4 bases, in that order; junction bases with no gene match: 2. The CDR3 sequence: CASSTLAGGTGELFF. In nucleotides, the CDR3 is TGTGCCAGCAGTACACTAGCGGGAGGCACCGGGGAGCTGTTTTTT.

V usage is TRBV5-5 and J usage is TRBJ1-1; D call uncertain. V lost 0 bases and J 4 bases, leaving 13 bases between the germline ends. The CDR3 has 15 residues. Per germline, CDR1 SGHKS and CDR2 YYEKEE (reference sequence). The CDR3 nucleotides read TGTGCCAGCAGCTTGGGGCCTCCGGGTGGCACTGAAGCTTTCTTT. Protein product: CASSLGPPGGTEAFF.

This clonotype was seen more than once but under ten times. The V gene is TRBV24-1, the J gene TRBJ1-1; 10 bases are a match to TRBD1. Trimming took 3 bases from V and 8 from J; bases not matched to a gene: 5. CDR3 size: 14 residues. Germline CDR1 reads KGHDR; CDR2 reads SFDVKD. For the CDR3, the DNA is TGTGCCACCAGTGATCATGGACAGGGGGGGGAAGCTTTCTTT. It is translated as CATSDHGQGGEAFF.

This clonotype showed up just a few times. The chain is built from TRBV11-2 and TRBJ2-1; 7 bases are a match to TRBD2. The CDR3 consists of 15 residues. Germline values: CDR1 SGHAT, CDR2 FQNNGV. Unmatched junction bases numbered 10, after V lost 3 bases and J lost 8 bases. The CDR3 loop is CASSFRGREGDEQFF. The DNA of the CDR3 is TGTGCCAGCAGCTTTAGGGGCAGGGAGGGAGATGAGCAGTTCTTC.

The sample holds many counts of this clonotype. The chain employs TRBV7-2 and TRBJ2-4; no reliable D call. CDR1 and CDR2 from the germline V gene are SGHTA and FQGNSA. The germline V and J ends were trimmed by 1 base and 1 base, with 11 bases remaining between them. The CDR3 is made up of 16 amino acids. The CDR3 DNA follows: TGTGCCAGCAGCTTAGAAGCGTCCCTCGCCAAAAACATTCAGTACTTC. Amino acid sequence: CASSLEASLAKNIQYF.

The rearrangement uses TRBV4-3 and TRBJ1-4; D possibly corresponds to TRBD1 (5 bases). Germline values: CDR1 LGHNA, CDR2 YSLEER. With 6 bases removed from V and 4 bases from J, the gap between germline ends came to 15 bases. The CDR3 loop spans 15 amino acids. CDR3 protein: CASSQAGRNNEKLFF. The CDR3 DNA is TGCGCCAGCAGTCAGGCAGGGAGAAATAATGAAAAACTGTTTTTT.

This clonotype was seen at least ten times. The J gene is TRBJ1-2, the V gene TRBV6-5; the D gene is possibly TRBD1 (6 bases). This CDR3 has 17 residues. The V end lost 5 bases, the J end lost 0 bases, and 19 bases lay between the germline ends. The germline V gene has CDR1 MNHEY and CDR2 SVGAGI. The CDR3 region has the DNA TGTGCCAGCAGTACCCTGGGGGGGGGGCGGACTAACTATGGCTACACCTTC. Its protein is CASSTLGGGRTNYGYTF.

The chain joins TRBV27 to TRBJ1-5; 7 bases match TRBD1. Looked up from germline, CDR1 is MNHEY and CDR2 is SMNVEV (reference sequence). J lost 2 bases, V lost 4 bases, and 5 bases had no gene match. The CDR3 has 15 residues. CDR3 DNA sequence: TGTGCCAGCAGTTATAGGCAGGGGGGCAATCAGCCCCAGCATTTT. Amino acids: CASSYRQGGNQPQHF.

This clonotype has more than one count but fewer than ten. The V gene is TRBV7-2, the J gene TRBJ2-2, with D possibly matching TRBD2 (5 bases). The CDR3 runs 14 residues. The V gene's germline CDR1 is SGHTA and CDR2 FQGNSA. V gave up 5 bases and J gave up 5 bases, with 12 bases separating them. CDR3 sequence: CASSERLLTGELFF. The CDR3 region has the DNA TGTGCCAGCAGCGAAAGACTACTTACCGGGGAGCTGTTTTTT. The full variable domain, its missing parts supplied by reference TRBV7-2 and TRBJ2-2, is GAGVSQSPSNKVTEKGKDVELRCDPISGHTALYWYRQSLGQGLEFLIYFQGNSAPDKSGLPSDRFSAERTGGSVSTLTIQRTQQEDSAVYLCASSERLLTGELFFGEGSRLTVL.

The J gene is TRBJ2-7, the V gene TRBV7-9; TRBD1 is a possible D gene (6 bases). CDR3 length: 17 residues. Trimming shortened V by 4 bases and J by 0 bases, and 19 bases separated the two germline ends. CDR1 SEHNR and CDR2 FQNEAQ come from the germline V gene (reference sequence). CDR3: CASSSALGAASSYEQYF. In DNA, the CDR3 is TGTGCCAGCAGCTCTGCCCTGGGGGCAGCGAGCTCCTACGAGCAGTACTTC.

This rearrangement joins TRBV3-1 to TRBJ2-5; D may match TRBD1 or TRBD2 (5 bases each). Germline loops: CDR1 LGHDT, CDR2 YNNKEL (reference sequence). V was shortened by 1 base and J by 1 base, with 7 bases between the two germline ends. The CDR3 runs 14 residues. The chain's CDR3 is CASSQVGTQETQYF. Here the CDR3 DNA reads TGTGCCAGCAGCCAAGTGGGGACCCAAGAGACCCAGTACTTC.

The chain links TRBV20-1 to TRBJ2-7; 11 bases match TRBD1. This CDR3 comprises 14 residues. Looked up from germline, CDR1 is DFQATT and CDR2 is SNEGSKA (reference sequence). Trimming removed 5 bases from V and 5 bases from J; junction bases left unmatched: 8. The CDR3 DNA reads TGCAGTGCTTTGAACCAGGACAGGGGGCACGAGCAGTACTTC. Residues: CSALNQDRGHEQYF.

The rearrangement links TRBV7-9 to TRBJ2-1; tentative D call: TRBD1 (5 bases). CDR3 length: 12 amino acids. From germline, CDR1 is SEHNR and CDR2 FQNEAQ (reference sequence). V shed 6 bases and J shed 8 bases, with 11 bases lying between them. In DNA form, the CDR3 reads TGTGCCAGCAGGGGGCCATGGCATGAGCAGTTCTTC. Its protein is CASRGPWHEQFF.

The sample holds a few counts of this clonotype. This chain links TRBV6-2 or TRBV6-3 with TRBJ2-2; D perhaps matches TRBD2 (5 bases). From germline, CDR1 is MNHEY and CDR2 SVGEGT. The ends were cut back, 2 bases at V and 7 bases at J, with 11 bases in the middle. The CDR3 has 14 residues. DNA for the CDR3: TGTGCCAGCAGTTACGGGAGTCAGTACGGGGAGCTGTTTTTT. Amino acid sequence: CASSYGSQYGELFF.

The chain combines TRBV18 with TRBJ1-3; TRBD1 is a possible D gene (5 bases). Germline V gene sequence: CDR1 KGHSH, CDR2 LQKENI. The CDR3 is 14 residues long. Trimming removed 2 bases at V and 0 bases at J, with 5 bases between. The CDR3 loop is CASSPDSSGNTIYF. Here the CDR3 DNA reads TGTGCCAGCTCACCAGACAGCTCTGGAAACACCATATATTTT.

This clonotype was detected a few times. The chain carries TRBV9 and TRBJ1-1; 8 bases line up with TRBD1. The length of the CDR3 is 14 residues. Germline assignment: CDR1 SGDLS and CDR2 YYNGEE. After removal of 4 bases from V and 5 bases from J, the junction contained 7 bases not matched to a gene. The CDR3 DNA is TGTGCCAGCAGCAAAGACAGGGGCAGGACTGAAGCTTTCTTT. Amino acid sequence: CASSKDRGRTEAFF.

V gene TRBV7-8 combines with J gene TRBJ2-2, with D perhaps TRBD2 (5 bases). This CDR3 has 13 residues. Germline CDR1 reads SGHVS; CDR2 reads FQNEAQ. V was cut by 5 bases and J by 6 bases, with 10 bases left in between. CDR3 sequence (DNA): TGTGCCAGCAGCCAAGGAGGCCCCGGGGAGCTGTTTTTT. It specifies CASSQGGPGELFF.

This clonotype was picked up a small number of times. The rearrangement joins TRBV7-9 to TRBJ2-3; the D is unclear. The CDR3 runs 12 residues. The V and J ends lost 4 bases and 6 bases respectively, with 8 bases between them. Germline loops: CDR1 SEHNR, CDR2 FQNEAQ (reference sequence). CDR3 nucleotide sequence: TGTGCCAGCAGCTCAATAGTGGATACGCAGTATTTT. Protein sequence: CASSSIVDTQYF.